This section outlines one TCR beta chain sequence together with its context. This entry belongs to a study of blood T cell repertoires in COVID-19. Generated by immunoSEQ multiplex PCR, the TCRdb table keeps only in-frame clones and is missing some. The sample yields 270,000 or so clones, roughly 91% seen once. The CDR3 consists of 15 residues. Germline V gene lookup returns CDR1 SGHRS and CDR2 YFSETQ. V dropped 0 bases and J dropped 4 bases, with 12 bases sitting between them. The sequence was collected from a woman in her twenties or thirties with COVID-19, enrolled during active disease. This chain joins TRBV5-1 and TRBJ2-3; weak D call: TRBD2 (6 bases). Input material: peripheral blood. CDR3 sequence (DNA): TGCGCCAGCAGCTTGGGCTTTGCTAGCGCAGATACGCAGTATTTT. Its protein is CASSLGFASADTQYF.